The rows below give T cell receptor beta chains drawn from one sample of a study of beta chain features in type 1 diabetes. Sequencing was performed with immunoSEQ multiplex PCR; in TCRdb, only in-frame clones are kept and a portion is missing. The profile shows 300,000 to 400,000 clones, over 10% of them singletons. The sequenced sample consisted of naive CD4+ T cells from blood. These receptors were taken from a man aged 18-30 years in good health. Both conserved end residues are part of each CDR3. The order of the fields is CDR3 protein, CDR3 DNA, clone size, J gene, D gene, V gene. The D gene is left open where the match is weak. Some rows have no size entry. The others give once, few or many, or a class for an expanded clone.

CDR3: CASSQGLQGMGNQPQHF
DNA: TGCGCCAGCAGCCAAGGATTACAGGGGATGGGCAATCAGCCCCAGCATTTT
size: .
J: TRBJ1-5
D: TRBD1
V: TRBV4-1

CDR3: CASSPMGGQETQYF
DNA: TGTGCCAGCAGCCCGATGGGGGGGCAGGAGACCCAGTACTTC
size: few
J: TRBJ2-5
D: .
V: TRBV6-6

CDR3: CAWSVGGNTEAFF
DNA: TGTGCCTGGAGTGTAGGGGGGAACACTGAAGCTTTCTTT
size: few
J: TRBJ1-1
D: .
V: TRBV30

CDR3: CASLLERGTHYGYTF
DNA: TGTGCCAGCTTATTGGAGCGGGGGACACACTATGGCTACACCTTC
size: few
J: TRBJ1-2
D: .
V: TRBV2

CDR3: CASSRDPGAYGYTF
DNA: TGTGCCAGCAGCCGAGACCCGGGAGCCTATGGCTACACCTTC
size: few
J: TRBJ1-2
D: .
V: TRBV7-3

CDR3: CASSPSRQVSYEQYF
DNA: TGTGCCAGCAGCCCAAGCCGACAGGTCTCCTACGAGCAGTACTTC
size: few
J: TRBJ2-7
D: .
V: TRBV7-8

CDR3: CASSLAAGRNYEQYF
DNA: TGCGCCAGCAGCTTGGCGGCAGGCCGAAACTACGAGCAGTACTTC
size: few
J: TRBJ2-7
D: .
V: TRBV5-1

CDR3: CASSERLRIPYGYTF
DNA: TGTGCCAGCAGTGAACGGTTGAGGATCCCCTATGGCTACACCTTC
size: .
J: TRBJ1-2
D: .
V: TRBV2

CDR3: CASSTQRTGGNQPQHF
DNA: TGTGCCAGTAGTACCCAAAGGACAGGGGGCAATCAGCCCCAGCATTTT
size: .
J: TRBJ1-5
D: TRBD1
V: TRBV19

CDR3: CASSYGTVNQPQHF
DNA: TGTGCCAGCAGCTACGGGACAGTCAATCAGCCCCAGCATTTT
size: .
J: TRBJ1-5
D: TRBD1
V: TRBV7-2

CDR3: CASSPPSVQGYEQYF
DNA: TGTGCCAGCTCACCACCATCCGTACAGGGCTACGAGCAGTACTTC
size: few
J: TRBJ2-7
D: .
V: TRBV18